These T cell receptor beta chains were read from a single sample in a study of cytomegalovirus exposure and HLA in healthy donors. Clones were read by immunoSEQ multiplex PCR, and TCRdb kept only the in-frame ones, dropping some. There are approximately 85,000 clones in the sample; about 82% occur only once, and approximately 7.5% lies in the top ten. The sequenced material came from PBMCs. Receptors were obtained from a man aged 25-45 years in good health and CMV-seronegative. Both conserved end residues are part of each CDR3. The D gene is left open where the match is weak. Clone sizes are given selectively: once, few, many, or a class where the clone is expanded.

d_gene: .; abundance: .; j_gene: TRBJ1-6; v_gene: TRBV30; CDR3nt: TGTGCCTGGAGTGTGGGGGCTAGGTCACCCCTCCACTTT; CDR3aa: CAWSVGARSPLHF
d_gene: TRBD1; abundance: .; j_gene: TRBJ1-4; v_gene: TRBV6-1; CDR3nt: TGTGCCAGCGGGATAGGACAGGGGGGAGAAAAACTGTTTTTT; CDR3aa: CASGIGQGGEKLFF
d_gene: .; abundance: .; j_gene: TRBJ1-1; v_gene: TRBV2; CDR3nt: TGTGCCAGCAGTGAATCCCACAGAAACACTGAAGCTTTCTTT; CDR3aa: CASSESHRNTEAFF
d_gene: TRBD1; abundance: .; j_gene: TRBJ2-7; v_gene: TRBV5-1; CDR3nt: TGCGCCAGCAGTCTAACAGGGGACACCTACGAGCAGTACTTC; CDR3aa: CASSLTGDTYEQYF
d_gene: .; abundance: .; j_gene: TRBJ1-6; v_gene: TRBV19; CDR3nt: TGTGCCAGTTCGGACAGCACTTATAATTCACCCCTCCACTTT; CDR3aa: CASSDSTYNSPLHF
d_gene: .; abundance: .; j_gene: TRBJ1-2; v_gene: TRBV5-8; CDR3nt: TGTGCCAGCAGCCTGAGGGGGGGGCGCTATGGCTACACCTTC; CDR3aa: CASSLRGGRYGYTF
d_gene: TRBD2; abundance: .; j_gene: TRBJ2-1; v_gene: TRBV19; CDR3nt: TGTGCCAGCAAAATAGCGGGCGGGAGCTCCTACAATGAGCAGTTCTTC; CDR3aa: CASKIAGGSSYNEQFF
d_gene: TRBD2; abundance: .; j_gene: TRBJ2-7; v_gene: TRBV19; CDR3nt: TGTGCCAGTAGTGAAAATCCGGGACTAGCGGGCCTCCCTACGACCTACGAGCAGTACTTC; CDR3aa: CASSENPGLAGLPTTYEQYF
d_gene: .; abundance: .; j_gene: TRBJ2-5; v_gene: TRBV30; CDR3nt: TGTGCCTGGGCCCGTTTAAACCCGACTAGACAGATATTAGAGACCCAGTACTTC; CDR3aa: CAWARLNPTRQILETQYF
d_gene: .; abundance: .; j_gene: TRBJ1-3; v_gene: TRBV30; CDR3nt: TGTGCCTGCCGCTCTGGAAACACCATATATTTT; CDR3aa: CACRSGNTIYF
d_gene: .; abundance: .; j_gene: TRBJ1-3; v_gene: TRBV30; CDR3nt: TGTGCCTGGATGCAGGGACTGATCTCTGGAAACACCATATATTTT; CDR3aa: CAWMQGLISGNTIYF
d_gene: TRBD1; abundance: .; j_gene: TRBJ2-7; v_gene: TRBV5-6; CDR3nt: TGTGCCAGCAGCCCCGGACAGGGAACTTTAGAGCAGTACTTC; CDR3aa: CASSPGQGTLEQYF
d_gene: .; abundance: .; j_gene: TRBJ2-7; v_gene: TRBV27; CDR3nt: TGTGCCAGCAGTTTAGTTCGGGGATCCTACGAGCAGTACTTC; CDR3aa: CASSLVRGSYEQYF
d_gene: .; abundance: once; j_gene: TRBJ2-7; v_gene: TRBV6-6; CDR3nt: TGTGCCAGCAGCCCCGCCAAGCTGAATGGCTACGAGCAGTACTTC; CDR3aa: CASSPAKLNGYEQYF
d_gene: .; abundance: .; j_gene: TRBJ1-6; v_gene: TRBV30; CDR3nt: TGTGCCTCACGGCAGGGCCATAGCTCCTATAATTCCCCCCTCCACTTT; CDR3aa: CASRQGHSSYNSPLHF
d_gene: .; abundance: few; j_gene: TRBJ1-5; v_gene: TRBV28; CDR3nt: TGTGCCAGCAGCCCTACGAGGGGACATCTCAATCAGCCCCAGCATTTT; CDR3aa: CASSPTRGHLNQPQHF
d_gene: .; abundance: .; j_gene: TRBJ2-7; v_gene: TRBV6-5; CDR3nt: TGTGCCAGCAGTGGGTGGGCCGAGCAGTACTTC; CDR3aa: CASSGWAEQYF
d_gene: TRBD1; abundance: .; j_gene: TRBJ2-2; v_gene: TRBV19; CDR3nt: TGTGCCAGTAGTCGTGGGACAGTAGGAACCGGGGAGCTGTTTTTT; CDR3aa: CASSRGTVGTGELFF
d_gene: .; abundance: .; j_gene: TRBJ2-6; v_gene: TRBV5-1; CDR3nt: TGCGCCAGCAGCTTGCCCCGGAGCTCTGGGGCCAACGTCCTGACTTTC; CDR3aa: CASSLPRSSGANVLTF
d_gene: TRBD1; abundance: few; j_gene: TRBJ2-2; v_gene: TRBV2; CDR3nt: TGTGCCAGCACCTCCGACAGGGCCCACCGGGAGCTGTTTTTT; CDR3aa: CASTSDRAHRELFF